This TCR beta chain was observed in a study of cytomegalovirus exposure and HLA in healthy donors (dated by TCRdb to about 2017). With regard to the full study: According to an earlier analysis of 450 to 650 of the donors, about 180 million T cells yielded roughly 110 million unique TCR beta sequences and approximately 300 Gb of sequence data. All discovery cohort repertoires had been generated using a single sequencing platform. Using immunosequencing, the study profiled T cell repertoires from fewer than 700 subjects and related those repertoires to cytomegalovirus serostatus. A later genetic analysis used genome-wide SNP genotypes for about three fifths of the 666 donors, treating that subset as a discovery cohort. Roughly 300 gigabases of sequencing data and around 87 million unique TCR sequences were included in an early release covering roughly 600 HLA-typed donors. Rather than using new phenotypic data, the later analysis identified candidate immune exposures from TCR beta sequences and from how often those sequences occurred across donors. High-throughput TCR immunosequencing, statistical association of individual TCRs with disease status, and machine learning were combined to predict cytomegalovirus infection status. In a later analysis, previously published TCR beta repertoires from 600 to 850 donors were re-analyzed and high-resolution HLA genotyping was added so that TCR occurrence patterns could be studied. Among about 390 genotyped donors of the cohort, an average of roughly 240,000 unique TCR beta nucleotide sequences were sequenced per donor, around 20% of them non-productive. Roughly five DR-DQ haplotypes were handled as single units for association and clustering, since linkage in the cohort was strong. The study aimed to test whether signatures of past pathogen exposure could be identified by cataloging public T cell receptors. Of the roughly 400 genotyped donors, 81% were placed in the genetic ancestry cluster associated with self-reported Caucasian donors. Donor age, sex, ethnicity and CMV serostatus were compiled together with the repertoire data. Typing coverage varied by locus: 629-630 donors for A, B, C, DRB1 and DQB1; roughly 520 for DQA1; over 600 for DPA1; approximately 490 for DPB1. An earlier analysis of approximately 580 of the donors used high-throughput TCR beta sequencing to judge whether each TCR beta V gene segment behaved as functional or pseudogenic. HLA typing covered class I and class II loci at four-digit resolution. Along with the approximately 700-subject first cohort, a separate validation cohort of about 110 different subjects was used. Overall study results and their limits: About 17 rarely observed V segments, including chromosome 9 orphons, were excluded from the earlier analysis of some 590 of the donors because counts were too low. Only TCR beta chains were sequenced in this cohort, and the absence of alpha or paired-chain data limited detectable features. Linkage disequilibrium might explain the correlated functional status among segregating V segments, but an unknown experimental factor could not be ruled out. At a false discovery rate of 0.05, a later analysis linked some 18,000 TCR beta sequences to specific HLA alleles. The classifier was reported to diagnose cytomegalovirus status with high specificity and sensitivity in both the original and validation cohorts. For the cohort, immune exposure information was limited to CMV serostatus. A further reported finding was that TCR beta sequences accurately predicted the HLA-A and HLA-B alleles for most subjects in the first cohort. Assigning TCR associations to individual alleles was difficult when HLA alleles, especially DR and DQ, strongly co-occurred. In a later analysis, several top co-occurrence clusters were reported to appear linked to parvovirus B19, influenza, CMV and Epstein-Barr virus. In vitro tests confirmed that three of the cytomegalovirus-associated TCR beta chains recognize cytomegalovirus antigens. The authors suggested that the approach could potentially be generalized to other disease states and immunological phenotypes. Some IMGT-functional V segments, including TRBV6-2 and TRBV6-3, could not be told apart with the 87-base-pair reads, so those segments were excluded. HLA typing was unavailable for some donors at each locus, so association tests used only the typed subset. In the study, roughly 160 TCR beta chains were listed as associated with cytomegalovirus. An earlier analysis of roughly 570 of the donors showed that most TCR beta V segments appeared in productive rearrangements either about 87% or about 30% of the time, which broadly matched IMGT annotations. According to a later analysis, most CMV-associated TCR beta chains appeared to be HLA-restricted, and the HLA associations seemed to be driven largely by CMV exposure. A later analysis found that TCR association rates varied across HLA loci, with DRB1 alleles showing the most associated TCRs and HLA-C alleles the fewest. In a later genetic analysis, fewer N-insertions in productive TCRs were reported among donors in an Asian-associated ancestry cluster than the roughly 700-donor mean. Presence/absence analyses assumed roughly uniform sequencing depth across donors, an assumption that may not hold. The sequencing pipeline was judged likely to have produced a cluster of highly shared sequence variants as a technical artifact. While some public TCRs were present in many individuals, most TCR sequences turned up only very rarely across donors. In a later analysis, HLA-associated TCR beta chains were found to be more clonally expanded and to have lower generation probabilities than equally common non-associated chains. An association between a missense DCLRE1C variant and V-gene and J-gene trimming of TCR beta chains was found in a later genetic analysis and replicated in an independent cohort.

Worth noting for this clone: Its antigen specificity is not known. No clone much larger than this one lies a single base away; base qualities are absent.

Trimming leaves V shorter by 8 bases and J shorter by 4 bases, with the junction holding 12 bases beyond the gene matches. The CDR3, cysteine through phenylalanine, is 15 amino acids long. The only DNA kept is the CDR3, 45 bases in frame from the first base. CDR1 and CDR2 were assigned from the germline V gene as MNHNS and SASEGT. The cohort consisted of more than 650 healthy bone marrow donors. At the time of sampling, every cohort member was nominally healthy, though immune exposures that went unrecorded were likely present. The donor was CMV seropositive and was included in the group of 250 to 300 seropositive cohort members. Every donor gave a peripheral blood sample, and the peripheral blood mononuclear cells from that sample were used for TCR beta sequencing. The Qiagen DNeasy Blood Extraction Kit was used to extract genomic DNA from the blood cell samples. The library came from the immunoSEQ multiplex PCR assay. For the multiplex PCR, a mixture combining 60 forward primers for TCR Vbeta segments and 13 reverse primers for TCR Jbeta segments was used. Amplification of the CDR3 region of rearranged TCR beta genes was performed with a multiplex PCR assay on genomic DNA. The Illumina HiSeq System was used to sequence the amplified TCR beta libraries as 87-base-pair reads. Per the original workflow: Across the roughly 700 repertoires, a later analysis counted tens of millions of unique TCR beta chains, roughly 11 million of which were shared by at least two donors. Raw reads were error-corrected and collapsed into unique sequences by a nearest-neighbor algorithm in which closely related sequences were merged to remove PCR and sequencing errors. CDR3 sequences were aligned to IMGT reference sequences to assign V, D and J gene segments. For a sequence to be retained, at least a six-nucleotide match to both a V gene segment and a J gene segment was required. Rearrangements were classified as productive when the CDR3 lacked stop codons and remained in frame with V and J, and all other rearrangements were classified as non-productive. Following IMGT convention, CDR3 was defined as the stretch from the second conserved V-encoded cysteine up to the conserved J-encoded phenylalanine. The earlier analysis of around 640 of the donors excluded sequences that lacked an unambiguous match to a single V gene segment. An earlier analysis of 550 to 650 of the donors classified V segments as functional when productive rearrangements were above 56.7% and as segregating when the standard deviation between donors was above 5%. A statistical classification framework was built for diagnosing cytomegalovirus status from the catalog of TCR beta chain sequences. In a later analysis, TCR nucleotide sequences were compared against IMGT/GENE-DB human TR gene sequences so that V and J genes could be assigned. In a later analysis, CDR3 sequences and most-parsimonious VDJ recombination scenarios were assigned using the TCRdist pipeline. In a later analysis, every TCR beta chain was defined by the combination of its CDR3 amino acid sequence and its V-gene family, and reads without a unique V-gene family were dropped. As a way to deal with suspected cross-contamination and a sequencing artifact, a later analysis dropped 592 nucleotide sequences that were highly shared and had low generation probability. In a later analysis, a clonal expansion index was calculated for each public chain from normalized within-repertoire ranks of inferred template counts. Generation probabilities in a later analysis came from a VDJ recombination model fitted to out-of-frame rearrangements, and those results were checked against IGoR. Hypergeometric tests were used in a later analysis to score TCR-TCR, TCR-HLA and TCR-CMV co-occurrence, with a repertoire-size bias correction applied to the TCR pairs. In a later analysis, false discovery rates were estimated by permuting HLA or CMV assignments 20 times. A later analysis grouped co-occurring TCRs with DBSCAN, adding TCRdist sequence similarity when clustering within HLA-allele-positive subsets. Repertoires with fewer than 30,000 or more than 120,000 public chains, plus five repertoires with anomalous nucleotide sharing, were excluded from co-occurrence clustering. The table was pulled from immuneACCESS by TCRdb, which kept in-frame rearrangements only. Such tables lose some clones; where checked, under half of the loss comes from unresolved V genes, and the rest has no known cause. V, J and clone size are those of that table, while D and trimming were read from the DNA. This sample lists tens of thousands of clones; about 78% were detected once. The ten largest clones capture about 5.5% of the sample.

The sequence joins TRBV6-1 to TRBJ1-1, and 8 junctional nucleotides match TRBD1. The receptor was isolated from a male donor in good health and CMV-seropositive. The sample comprised PBMCs. The DNA sequence follows: TGTGCCAGCCAGGACAGGGCTTGGTTGGCCACTGAAGCTTTCTTT. Its protein is CASQDRAWLATEAFF.